The 14 T cell receptor beta chains below come from one sample, sequenced in a study of blood T cell repertoires in COVID-19. This table comes from immunoSEQ multiplex PCR, and its TCRdb copy is limited to in-frame clones, with some not included. The repertoire holds about 160,000 clones, with about 80% as singletons. The sample taken for sequencing was PBMCs or T cells enriched from blood (not recorded which). These receptors came from an older woman who had recovered from COVID-19.

The rearrangement links TRBV7-8 to TRBJ2-5; 7 nucleotides match TRBD1. Germline V gene data show CDR1 as SGHVS and CDR2 as FQNEAQ. V was clipped by 2 bases and J by 2 bases; unmatched bases: 2. This CDR3 comprises 14 residues. For the CDR3, the DNA is TGTGCCAGCAGCTTACTACAGGGGCAAGAGACCCAGTACTTC. Encoded protein: CASSLLQGQETQYF.

The table lists this clone with a count of one. The chain recombines TRBV4-1 with TRBJ1-2; 9 nucleotides agree with TRBD1. The CDR3 consists of 18 residues. The V gene end was trimmed by 4 bases and the J gene end by 7 bases; junction bases not matched to a gene: 19. The germline V gene encodes CDR1 MGHRA and CDR2 YSYEKL. The CDR3: CASSPLRSSVGQGGGYTF. For the CDR3, the DNA is TGCGCCAGCAGCCCACTTCGTTCTAGTGTGGGACAGGGTGGTGGCTACACCTTC.

CDR3 bases: TGTGCCAGCAGCCAAGGGGGGGGCGGCACTGAAGCTTTCTTT. Translated, it gives CASSQGGGGTEAFF. J is TRBJ1-1 and V is TRBV4-2; D might be TRBD1 (6 bases). This CDR3 is built from 14 residues. The germline V gene has CDR1 LGHNA and CDR2 YNFKEQ. V was clipped by 1 base and J by 4 bases, with 10 bases between them.

This chain uses TRBV27 with TRBJ1-2, with a tentative D call TRBD1 (6 bases). Looked up from germline, CDR1 is MNHEY and CDR2 is SMNVEV (reference sequence). The germline V and J ends were trimmed by 9 bases and 7 bases, with 21 bases remaining between them. CDR3 length: 14 residues. CDR3 loop: CASKNRGEGGGYTF. The CDR3 DNA sequence: TGTGCCAGTAAAAACCGGGGGGAAGGGGGTGGCTACACCTTC.

The rearrangement links TRBV29-1 to TRBJ2-5; 9 nucleotides line up with TRBD2. This CDR3 has 15 residues. J gave up 0 bases and V 5 bases, and 7 bases lay outside the gene matches. Germline assignment: CDR1 SQVTM and CDR2 ANQGSEA. The CDR3 region is CSVTGLAGHQETQYF. As DNA, the CDR3 is TGCAGCGTTACCGGCCTAGCGGGGCACCAAGAGACCCAGTACTTC. The whole variable domain, remainder taken from reference TRBV29-1 and TRBJ2-5, is SAVISQKPSRDICQRGTSLTIQCQVDSQVTMMFWYRQQPGQSLTLIATANQGSEATYESGFVIDKFPISRPNLTFSTLTVSNMSPEDSSIYLCSVTGLAGHQETQYFGPGTRLLVL.

The chain carries TRBV30 and TRBJ1-3, with D hard to call. The V gene lost 8 bases and the J gene lost 3 bases, with 17 bases spanning the gap. CDR3 length equals 14 residues. Germline-derived CDR1 and CDR2 are GTSNPN and SVGIG (reference sequence). CDR3 nucleotide sequence: TGTGCCGGGGAGAACGACGGCTTTGGAAACACCATATATTTT. Its translation: CAGENDGFGNTIYF. Using reference TRBV30 and TRBJ1-3 for the parts outside the CDR3, the full variable domain is SQTIHQWPATLVQPVGSPLSLECTVEGTSNPNLYWYRQAAGRGLQLLFYSVGIGQISSEVPQNLSASRPQDRQFILSSKKLLLSDSGFYLCAGENDGFGNTIYFGEGSWLTVV.

CDR3 region: CASSYVGGPYEQYF. DNA of the CDR3: TGTGCCAGCAGTTATGTCGGGGGTCCCTACGAGCAGTACTTC. The chain has TRBV6-5 and TRBJ2-7; D perhaps matches TRBD2 (6 bases). The CDR3 is made up of 14 amino acids. Germline values: CDR1 MNHEY, CDR2 SVGAGI. V lost 3 bases to trimming and J lost 2 bases, with 11 bases between them.

Remarks on this clone: Given the absence of the conserved phenylalanine or tryptophan at the CDR3 end, a read error is likely. It is unclear where the CDR3 begins or ends on the DNA, so no DNA is shown, and the CDR3 is as TCRdb lists it. The V call is TRBV2, the J call TRBJ1-1. Germline CDR1 is SNHLY and CDR2 is FYNNEI. The CDR3 is made up of 11 amino acids, end residues included. The CDR3 here is CASSENSPPKC.

V gene TRBV5-4 combines with J gene TRBJ2-5; a possible D gene is TRBD2 (6 bases). The germline CDR1 and CDR2 sequences are SGHNT and YYREEE (reference sequence). Deletions cut 4 bases from V and 6 bases from J, with 22 bases between. The CDR3 totals 16 residues. The CDR3: CASSHTGLVEGQTQYF. In DNA, the CDR3 is TGTGCCAGCAGCCACACTGGACTGGTGGAGGGGCAGACCCAGTACTTC. Together with reference TRBV5-4 and TRBJ2-5, the CDR3 gives the full variable domain: ETGVTQSPTHLIKTRGQQVTLRCSSQSGHNTVSWYQQALGQGPQFIFQYYREEENGRGNFPPRFSGLQFPNYSSELNVNALELDDSALYLCASSHTGLVEGQTQYFGPGTRLLVL.

A remark on this clone: This may be a read error, as it is one base from a much larger clone. The V call is TRBV5-1, the J call TRBJ2-7, with D unresolved. There are 15 residues in the CDR3. Looked up from germline, CDR1 is SGHRS and CDR2 is YFSETQ. The DNA for the CDR3 is TGCACCAGCAGCTTGGCCGGAGTAAGCTCCTACGAGCAGTACTTC. Protein product: CTSSLAGVSSYEQYF.

The rearrangement joins TRBV3-1 (or the pseudogene TRBV3-2) to TRBJ2-3; the match to TRBD1 covers 9 bases. Germline-derived CDR1 and CDR2 are LGHDT and YNNKEL (reference sequence). J lost 0 bases, V lost 3 bases, and 13 bases had no gene match. The CDR3 spans 19 residues. The CDR3 sequence is CASSQPTGGAVPSTDTQYF. The CDR3, as DNA: TGTGCCAGCAGCCAGCCCACAGGGGGCGCGGTCCCTAGCACAGATACGCAGTATTTT.

The chain uses TRBV5-1 and TRBJ2-5; 9 bases line up with TRBD2. Unmatched junction bases numbered 1, after V lost 1 base and J lost 3 bases. Germline lookup yields CDR1 SGHRS and CDR2 YFSETQ. The CDR3 has 14 residues. The CDR3 here is CASSLRGGEETQYF. The CDR3 region has the DNA TGCGCCAGCAGCTTGCGCGGGGGGGAAGAGACCCAGTACTTC.

This clone was counted only a few times. The chain uses TRBV7-8 and TRBJ2-6, with 7 positions matching TRBD1. The CDR3 contains 18 residues. The junction had 7 bases not matched to a gene; V was cut back by 2 bases and J by 0 bases. Germline values: CDR1 SGHVS, CDR2 FQNEAQ. The CDR3 nucleotides are TGTGCCAGCAGCTTAAGGCCAGGGGGTGGCTCTGGGGCCAACGTCCTGACTTTC. Its translation: CASSLRPGGGSGANVLTF.

This clone was observed a single time. The gene calls are TRBV18 and TRBJ1-2, with a possible D match to TRBD1 (5 bases). Germline CDR1 reads KGHSH; CDR2 reads LQKENI. V was cut by 0 bases and J by 5 bases, with 13 bases left in between. The CDR3 length is 15 residues. The CDR3 DNA is TGTGCCAGCTCACCACCGGGGGGAGAAGGGTATGGCTACACCTTC. Translation: CASSPPGGEGYGYTF.